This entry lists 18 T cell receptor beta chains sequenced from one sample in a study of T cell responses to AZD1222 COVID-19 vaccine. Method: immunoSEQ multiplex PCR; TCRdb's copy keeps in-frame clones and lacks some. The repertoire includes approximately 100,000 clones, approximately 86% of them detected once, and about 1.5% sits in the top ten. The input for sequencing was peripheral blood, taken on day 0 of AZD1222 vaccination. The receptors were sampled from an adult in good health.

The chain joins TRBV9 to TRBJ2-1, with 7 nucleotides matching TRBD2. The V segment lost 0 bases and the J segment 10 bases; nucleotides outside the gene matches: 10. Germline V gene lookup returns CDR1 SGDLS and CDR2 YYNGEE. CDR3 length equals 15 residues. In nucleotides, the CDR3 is TGTGCCAGCAGCGTAGAAGGGAGGGCCGGTGGGGAGCAGTTCTTC. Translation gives CASSVEGRAGGEQFF.

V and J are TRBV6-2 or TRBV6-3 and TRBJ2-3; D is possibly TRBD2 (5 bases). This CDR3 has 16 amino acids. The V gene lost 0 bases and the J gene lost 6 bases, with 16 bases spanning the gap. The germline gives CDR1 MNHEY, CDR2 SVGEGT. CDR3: CASSYSGIALGDTQYF. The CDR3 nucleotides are TGTGCCAGCAGTTACTCCGGGATCGCACTGGGGGATACGCAGTATTTT.

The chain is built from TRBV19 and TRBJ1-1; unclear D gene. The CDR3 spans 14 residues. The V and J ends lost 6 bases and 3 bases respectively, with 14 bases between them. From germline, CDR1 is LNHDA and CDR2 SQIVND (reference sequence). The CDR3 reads CASRPRGSDTEAFF. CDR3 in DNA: TGTGCCAGTAGACCCCGCGGGTCGGACACTGAAGCTTTCTTT.

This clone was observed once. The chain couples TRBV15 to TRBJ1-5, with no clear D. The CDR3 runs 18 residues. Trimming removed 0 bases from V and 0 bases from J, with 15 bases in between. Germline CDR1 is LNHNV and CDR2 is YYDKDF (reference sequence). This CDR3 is CATSREGYLSDSNQPQHF. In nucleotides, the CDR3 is TGTGCCACCAGCAGAGAAGGGTATTTGTCTGATAGCAATCAGCCCCAGCATTTT.

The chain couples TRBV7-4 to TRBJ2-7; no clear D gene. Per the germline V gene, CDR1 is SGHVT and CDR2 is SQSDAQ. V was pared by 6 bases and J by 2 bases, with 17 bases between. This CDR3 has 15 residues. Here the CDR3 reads CASRTPRVQTYEQYF. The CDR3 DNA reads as TGTGCCAGCAGGACCCCTAGGGTCCAAACCTACGAGCAGTACTTC.

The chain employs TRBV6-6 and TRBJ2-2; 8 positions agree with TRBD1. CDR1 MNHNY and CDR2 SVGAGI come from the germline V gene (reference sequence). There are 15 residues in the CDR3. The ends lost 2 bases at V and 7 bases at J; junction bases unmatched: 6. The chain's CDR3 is CASSYSAGGIGELFF. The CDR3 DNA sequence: TGTGCCAGCAGTTACAGCGCAGGGGGCATCGGGGAGCTGTTTTTT.

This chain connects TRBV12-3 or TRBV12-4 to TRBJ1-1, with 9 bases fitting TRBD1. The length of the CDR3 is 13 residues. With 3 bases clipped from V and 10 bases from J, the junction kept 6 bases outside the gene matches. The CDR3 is CASSFPGTGRAFF. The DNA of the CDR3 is TGTGCCAGCAGTTTTCCCGGGACAGGGCGAGCTTTCTTT.

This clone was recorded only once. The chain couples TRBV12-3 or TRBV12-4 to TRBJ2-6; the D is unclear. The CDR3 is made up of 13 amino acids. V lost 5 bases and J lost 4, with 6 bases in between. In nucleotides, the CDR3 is TGTGCCAGCAGTCCGAACGGGGCCAACGTCCTGACTTTC. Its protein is CASSPNGANVLTF.

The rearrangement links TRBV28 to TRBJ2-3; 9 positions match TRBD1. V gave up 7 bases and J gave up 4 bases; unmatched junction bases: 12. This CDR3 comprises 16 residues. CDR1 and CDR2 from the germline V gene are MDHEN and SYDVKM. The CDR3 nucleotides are TGTGCCAGCAATGAACAGGGGGCCGGCGGGTCAGATACGCAGTATTTT. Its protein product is CASNEQGAGGSDTQYF.

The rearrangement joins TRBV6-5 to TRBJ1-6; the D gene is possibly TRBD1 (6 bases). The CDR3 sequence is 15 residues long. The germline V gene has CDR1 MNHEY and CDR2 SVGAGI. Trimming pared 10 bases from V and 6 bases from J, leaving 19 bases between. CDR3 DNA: TGTGCCACCTCTGGGGGGGGCGTCACTAATTCACCCCTCCACTTT. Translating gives CATSGGGVTNSPLHF.

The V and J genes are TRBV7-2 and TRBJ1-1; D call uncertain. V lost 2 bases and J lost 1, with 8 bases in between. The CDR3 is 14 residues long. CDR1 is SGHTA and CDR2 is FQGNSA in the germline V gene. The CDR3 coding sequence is TGTGCCAGCAGCTTAATGTCAGCGAACACTGAAGCTTTCTTT. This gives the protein CASSLMSANTEAFF.

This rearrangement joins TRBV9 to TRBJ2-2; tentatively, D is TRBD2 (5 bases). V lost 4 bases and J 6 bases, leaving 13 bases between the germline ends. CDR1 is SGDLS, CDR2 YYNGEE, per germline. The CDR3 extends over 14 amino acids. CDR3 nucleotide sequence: TGTGCCAGCAGCCTGGGGAGTGGGGCCGGGGAGCTGTTTTTT. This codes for CASSLGSGAGELFF.

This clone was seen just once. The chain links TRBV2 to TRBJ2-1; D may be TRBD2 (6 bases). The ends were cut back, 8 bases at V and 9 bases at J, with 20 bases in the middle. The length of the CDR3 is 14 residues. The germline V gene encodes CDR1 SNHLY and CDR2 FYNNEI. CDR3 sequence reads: CASENVAGKREQFF. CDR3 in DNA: TGTGCCAGCGAAAACGTCGCGGGAAAGCGTGAGCAGTTCTTC.

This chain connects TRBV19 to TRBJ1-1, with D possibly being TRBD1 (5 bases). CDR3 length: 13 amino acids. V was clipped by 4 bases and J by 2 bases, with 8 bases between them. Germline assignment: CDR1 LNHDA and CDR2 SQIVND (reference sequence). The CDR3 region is CASSKTGNTEAFF. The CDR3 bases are TGTGCCAGTAGTAAAACAGGAAACACTGAAGCTTTCTTT.

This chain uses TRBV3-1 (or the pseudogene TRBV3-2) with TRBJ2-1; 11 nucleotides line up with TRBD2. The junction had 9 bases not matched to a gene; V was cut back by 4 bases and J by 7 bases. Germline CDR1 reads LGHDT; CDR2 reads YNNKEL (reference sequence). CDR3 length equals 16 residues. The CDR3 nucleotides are TGTGCCAGCAGCCTTCCCACTAGCGGGAGAGGGAATGAGCAGTTCTTC. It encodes CASSLPTSGRGNEQFF.

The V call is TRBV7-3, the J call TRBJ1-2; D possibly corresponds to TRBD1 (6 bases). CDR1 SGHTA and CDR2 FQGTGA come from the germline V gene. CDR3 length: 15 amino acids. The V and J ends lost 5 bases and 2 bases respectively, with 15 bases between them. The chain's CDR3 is CASSRPPGENYGYTF. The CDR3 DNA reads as TGTGCCAGCAGCCGCCCACCAGGGGAGAACTATGGCTACACCTTC.

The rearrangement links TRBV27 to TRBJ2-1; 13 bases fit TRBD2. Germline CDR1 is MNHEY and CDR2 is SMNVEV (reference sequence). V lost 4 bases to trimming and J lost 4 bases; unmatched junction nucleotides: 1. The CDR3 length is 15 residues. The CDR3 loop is CASSSTSGRYNEQFF. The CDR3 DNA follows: TGTGCCAGCAGTTCGACTAGCGGGAGGTACAATGAGCAGTTCTTC.

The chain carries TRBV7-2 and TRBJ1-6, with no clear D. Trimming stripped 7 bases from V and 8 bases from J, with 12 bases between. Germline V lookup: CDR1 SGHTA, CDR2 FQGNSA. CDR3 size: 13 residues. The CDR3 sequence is CASTLYRDSPLHF. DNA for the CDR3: TGTGCCAGCACCCTCTATAGGGATTCACCCCTCCACTTT.